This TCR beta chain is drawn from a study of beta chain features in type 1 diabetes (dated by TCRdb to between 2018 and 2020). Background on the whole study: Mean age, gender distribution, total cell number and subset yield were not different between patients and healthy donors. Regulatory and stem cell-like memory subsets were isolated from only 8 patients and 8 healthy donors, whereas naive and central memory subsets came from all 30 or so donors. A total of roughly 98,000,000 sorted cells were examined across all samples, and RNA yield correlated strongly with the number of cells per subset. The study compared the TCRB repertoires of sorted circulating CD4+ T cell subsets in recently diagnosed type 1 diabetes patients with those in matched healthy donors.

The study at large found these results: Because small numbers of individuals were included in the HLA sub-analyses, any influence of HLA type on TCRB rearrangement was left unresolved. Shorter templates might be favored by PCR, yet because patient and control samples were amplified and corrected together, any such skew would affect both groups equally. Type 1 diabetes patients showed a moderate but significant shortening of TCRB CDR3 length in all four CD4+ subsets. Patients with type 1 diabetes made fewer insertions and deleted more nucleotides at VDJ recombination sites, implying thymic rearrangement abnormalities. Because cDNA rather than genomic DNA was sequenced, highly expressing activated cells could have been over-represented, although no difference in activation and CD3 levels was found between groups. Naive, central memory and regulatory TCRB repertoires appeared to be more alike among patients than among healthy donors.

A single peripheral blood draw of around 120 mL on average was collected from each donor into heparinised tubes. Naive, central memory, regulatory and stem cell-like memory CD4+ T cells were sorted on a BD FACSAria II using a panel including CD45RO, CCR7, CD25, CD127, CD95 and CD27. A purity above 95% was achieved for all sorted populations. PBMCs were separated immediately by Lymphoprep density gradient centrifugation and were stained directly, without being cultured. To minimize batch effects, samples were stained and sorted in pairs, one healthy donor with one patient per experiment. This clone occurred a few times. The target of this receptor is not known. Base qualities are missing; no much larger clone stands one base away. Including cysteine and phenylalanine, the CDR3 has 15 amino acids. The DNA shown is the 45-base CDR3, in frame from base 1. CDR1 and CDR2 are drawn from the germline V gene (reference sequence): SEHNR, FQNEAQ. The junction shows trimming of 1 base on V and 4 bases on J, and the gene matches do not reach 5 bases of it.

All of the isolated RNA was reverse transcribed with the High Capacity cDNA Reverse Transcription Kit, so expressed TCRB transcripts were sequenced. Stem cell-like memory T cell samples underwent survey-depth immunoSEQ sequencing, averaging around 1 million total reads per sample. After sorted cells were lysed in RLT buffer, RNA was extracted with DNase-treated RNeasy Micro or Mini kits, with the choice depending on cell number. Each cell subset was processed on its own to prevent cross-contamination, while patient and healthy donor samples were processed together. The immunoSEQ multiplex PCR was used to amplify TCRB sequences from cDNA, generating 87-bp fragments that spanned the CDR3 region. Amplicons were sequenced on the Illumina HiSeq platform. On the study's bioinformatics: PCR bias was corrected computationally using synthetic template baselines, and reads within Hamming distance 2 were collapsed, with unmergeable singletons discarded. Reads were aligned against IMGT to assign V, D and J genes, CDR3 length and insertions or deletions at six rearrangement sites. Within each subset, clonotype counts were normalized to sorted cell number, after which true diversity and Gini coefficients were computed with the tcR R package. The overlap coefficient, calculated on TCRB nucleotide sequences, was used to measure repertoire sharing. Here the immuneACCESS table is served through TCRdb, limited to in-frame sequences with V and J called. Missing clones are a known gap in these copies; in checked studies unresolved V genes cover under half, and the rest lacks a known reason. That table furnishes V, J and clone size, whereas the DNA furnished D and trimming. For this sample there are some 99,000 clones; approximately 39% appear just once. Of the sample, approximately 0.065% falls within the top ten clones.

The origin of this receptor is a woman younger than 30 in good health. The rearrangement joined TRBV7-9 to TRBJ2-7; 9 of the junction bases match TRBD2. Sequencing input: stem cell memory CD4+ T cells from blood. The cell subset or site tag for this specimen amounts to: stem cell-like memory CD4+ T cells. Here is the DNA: TGTGCCAGCAGCTTAGTCCTAGCGGGAACGTACGAGCAGTACTTC. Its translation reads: CASSLVLAGTYEQYF.